The next 31 T cell receptor beta chains were all read from a single sample in a study of neurological immune-mediated disorders (dated by TCRdb to about 2019). Libraries came from 5' RACE. Reads for this sample came from an Illumina HiSeq 2500. TCRdb cleaned the public reads at Q25 with fastp, built clones with MiXCR and kept in-frame beta chains. Rows are unified per CDR3 protein, each entry keeping the most common DNA and genes. This sample has roughly 47,000 distinct CDR3 sequences in its table, and around 4.5% of those were observed once. In total, the top ten clones hold approximately 5.7% of the sample. Sequencing was performed on PBMCs. Receptors were obtained from a woman in her fifties or sixties with multiple sclerosis.

This clonotype came up a few times. The rearrangement joins TRBV5-1 to TRBJ1-1; no clear D gene. In germline, CDR1 is SGHRS, CDR2 YFSETQ. CDR3 length equals 13 residues. Trimming left V 4 bases short and J 8 bases short, with 15 bases between. This CDR3 reads CASSASFGREAFF. The CDR3 bases are TGCGCCAGCAGCGCCTCCTTTGGCAGGGAAGCTTTCTTT.

This clonotype was seen at least ten times. The V and J genes are TRBV6-5 and TRBJ1-2, with D uncertain. Trimming removed 2 bases from V and 4 bases from J, with 11 bases in between. The CDR3 contains 14 residues. Germline loops: CDR1 MNHEY, CDR2 SVGAGI. CDR3 nucleotides: TGTGCCAGCAGTTACGGACGTCGGGGCTATGGCTACACCTTC. The encoded protein is CASSYGRRGYGYTF.

There are many counts of this clonotype. The CDR3 sequence: CASSLHRTDTQYF. The CDR3 DNA sequence: TGTGCCAGCAGCCTCCATCGCACAGATACGCAGTATTTT. V gene TRBV5-6 combines with J gene TRBJ2-3; no firm D call. The CDR3 spans 13 residues. The V and J ends lost 4 bases and 1 base respectively, with 7 bases between them. Per the germline V gene, CDR1 is SGHDT and CDR2 is YYEEEE.

This clonotype was recorded at least ten times. V is TRBV7-8 and J is TRBJ2-7; TRBD2 aligns across 8 bases. This CDR3 spans 14 amino acids. V gave up 2 bases and J gave up 2 bases; unmatched junction bases: 2. The germline V gene encodes CDR1 SGHVS and CDR2 FQNEAQ. The DNA for the CDR3 is TGTGCCAGCAGCTTATCCGGGGGGGCCTACGAGCAGTACTTC. Its translation is CASSLSGGAYEQYF.

This clonotype was observed many times. V is TRBV29-1 and J is TRBJ2-2; D is ambiguous. The germline V gene has CDR1 SQVTM and CDR2 ANQGSEA. CDR3 length: 14 residues. Trimming removed 2 bases at V and 0 bases at J, with 7 bases between. CDR3 amino acids: CSVEWVTNTGELFF. The DNA of the CDR3 is TGCAGCGTTGAATGGGTAACGAACACCGGGGAGCTGTTTTTT.

This clonotype was found many times. The rearrangement uses TRBV5-1 and TRBJ1-6; 8 bases map to TRBD1. The CDR3 spans 15 residues. V lost 2 bases to trimming and J lost 8 bases; unmatched junction nucleotides: 6. Germline V gene data show CDR1 as SGHRS and CDR2 as YFSETQ. The chain's CDR3 is CASSLTGQGYSPLHF. For the CDR3, the DNA is TGCGCCAGCAGCTTAACCGGACAGGGATATTCACCCCTCCACTTT.

The V gene is TRBV2, the J gene TRBJ2-7; 12 nucleotides line up with TRBD1. Germline assignment: CDR1 SNHLY and CDR2 FYNNEI. V dropped 8 bases and J dropped 7; count of bases not matched to a gene: 9. CDR3 size: 14 residues. CDR3 nucleotides: TGTGCCAGCCAGGGGGGACAGGGGGCGCGAGAGCAGTACTTC. Protein sequence: CASQGGQGAREQYF.

This clonotype was counted only a few times. The chain has TRBV11-2 and TRBJ2-5; tentative D call: TRBD1 (6 bases). CDR3 length: 16 amino acids. CDR1 is SGHAT, CDR2 FQNNGV, per germline. Trimming removed 5 bases from V and 4 bases from J, with 20 bases in between. CDR3 sequence reads: CASSMSGGAPSETQYF. CDR3 in DNA: TGTGCCAGCAGCATGAGTGGGGGCGCGCCGTCAGAGACCCAGTACTTC.

This clonotype was recorded at least ten times. The chain carries TRBV20-1 and TRBJ1-2; TRBD1 might be the D (6 bases). Trimming took off 3 bases at V and 4 bases at J, with 9 bases between the two ends. Germline V lookup: CDR1 DFQATT, CDR2 SNEGSKA (reference sequence). This CDR3 is built from 12 residues. The DNA of the CDR3 is TGCAGTGCTAGTCGAGGGGGCTATGGCTACACCTTC. It yields the protein CSASRGGYGYTF.

This clonotype came up many times. The CDR3 DNA is TGTGCCAGCAGTCACCTTAGTCTTCAAGAGACCCAGTACTTC. This translates into CASSHLSLQETQYF. The chain employs TRBV3-1 and TRBJ2-5; D gene ambiguous. The CDR3 runs to 14 residues. Trimming removed 6 bases from V and 2 bases from J, with 13 bases in between. Germline lookup yields CDR1 LGHDT and CDR2 YNNKEL (reference sequence).

The V gene is TRBV10-3, the J gene TRBJ2-7; D is uncertain. This CDR3 is built from 13 residues. The V gene lost 4 bases and the J gene lost 7 bases, with 14 bases spanning the gap. Looked up from germline, CDR1 is ENHRY and CDR2 is SYGVKD. CDR3 sequence reads: CAISVGSDREQYV. The CDR3, as DNA: TGTGCCATCAGTGTAGGATCAGATCGGGAGCAGTACGTC.

This clonotype was detected a few times. The CDR3 region has the DNA TGCGCCAGCAGCCCCGGACAGGGGAGTTGGAGGGAGCAGTACTTC. This translates into CASSPGQGSWREQYF. The V call is TRBV5-1, the J call TRBJ2-7, with 9 bases aligning to TRBD1. Germline-derived CDR1 and CDR2 are SGHRS and YFSETQ. J was trimmed by 7 bases and V by 4 bases; bases with no gene match: 12. This CDR3 has 15 amino acids.

This chain links TRBV12-3 or TRBV12-4 with TRBJ2-1; D is uncertain. Trimming took off 5 bases at V and 14 bases at J, with 19 bases between the two ends. The CDR3 runs to 13 residues. CDR3: CASSLTLTSMEFF. DNA for the CDR3: TGTGCCAGCAGTCTGACCCTAACCTCGATGGAGTTCTTC.

The chain's CDR3 is CSATSPDTQYF. The CDR3 DNA follows: TGCAGTGCTACCTCCCCAGATACGCAGTATTTT. This chain joins TRBV20-1 and TRBJ2-3; D gene unclear. This CDR3 is built from 11 residues. V lost 4 bases and J lost 4, with 6 bases in between. Germline CDR1 is DFQATT and CDR2 is SNEGSKA (reference sequence).

This clonotype was seen a handful of times. V gene TRBV7-2 combines with J gene TRBJ2-7, with no clear D. V was cut by 5 bases and J by 8 bases, with 22 bases left in between. CDR1 and CDR2 from the germline V gene are SGHTA and FQGNSA. The CDR3 covers 15 residues. CDR3 sequence reads: CASSLSQAPGGKQYF. In DNA, the CDR3 is TGTGCCAGCAGCCTGTCGCAGGCACCTGGTGGGAAGCAGTACTTC.

This clonotype has ten or more counts. V is TRBV4-2 and J is TRBJ2-7; 8 nucleotides match TRBD1. Germline V lookup: CDR1 LGHNA, CDR2 YNFKEQ. The CDR3 sequence is 13 residues long. Trimming removed 3 bases from V and 6 bases from J; junction bases left unmatched: 4. The CDR3 DNA sequence: TGTGCCAGCAGCCACCGGACAGGGAGCGAGCAGTACGTC. This sequence encodes CASSHRTGSEQYV.

This clonotype came up many times. The chain is built from TRBV2 and TRBJ2-2; possible D gene TRBD2, 6 bases. The CDR3 is made up of 14 amino acids. The germline CDR1 and CDR2 sequences are SNHLY and FYNNEI. The ends were cut back, 6 bases at V and 1 base at J, with 9 bases in the middle. CDR3 sequence: CASRAGLNTGELFF. The DNA of the CDR3 is TGTGCCAGCAGAGCGGGCCTGAACACCGGGGAGCTGTTTTTT.

The rearrangement links TRBV10-2 to TRBJ1-1, with 7 bases lining up with TRBD1. Trimming at V came to 7 bases and at J to 1 base, leaving 9 bases not matched to a gene. Per the germline V gene, CDR1 is WSHSY and CDR2 is SAAADI. The CDR3 covers 15 residues. This chain's CDR3 is CASNPTGVQNTEAFF. The CDR3 DNA reads as TGCGCCAGCAATCCTACAGGGGTCCAGAACACTGAAGCTTTCTTT.

V and J are TRBV28 and TRBJ1-3; D gene uncertain. The CDR3 consists of 15 residues. Germline assignment: CDR1 MDHEN and CDR2 SYDVKM. V lost 4 bases to trimming and J lost 0 bases, with 10 bases between them. CDR3 bases: TGTGCCAGCAGTTCAGCGGGCGTCTCTGGAAACACCATATATTTT. Its protein product is CASSSAGVSGNTIYF.

This clonotype has ten or more counts. The rearrangement joins TRBV5-6 to TRBJ2-1, with TRBD1 matching over 7 bases. V lost 4 bases to trimming and J lost 3 bases; unmatched junction nucleotides: 7. Germline V lookup: CDR1 SGHDT, CDR2 YYEEEE. The CDR3 has 15 residues. CDR3 region: CASSRAGGSYNEQFF. The CDR3, as DNA: TGTGCCAGCAGCCGGGCAGGGGGAAGCTACAATGAGCAGTTCTTC. The variable domain in full, with the rest retrieved from reference TRBV5-6 and TRBJ2-1, is DAGVTQSPTHLIKTRGQQVTLRCSPKSGHDTVSWYQQALGQGPQFIFQYYEEEERQRGNFPDRFSGHQFPNYSSELNVNALLLGDSALYLCASSRAGGSYNEQFFGPGTRLTVL.

DNA of the CDR3: TGCAGTGCTAGAGGACAGGGCACAGATACGCAGTATTTT. Encoded protein: CSARGQGTDTQYF. The rearrangement links TRBV20-1 to TRBJ2-3; maybe TRBD1 (6 bases). Germline V lookup: CDR1 DFQATT, CDR2 SNEGSKA (reference sequence). The V and J ends lost 1 base and 1 base respectively, with 6 bases between them. The CDR3 loop spans 13 amino acids.

This clonotype occurred many times. This chain connects TRBV7-2 to TRBJ1-2; 7 bases line up with TRBD1. V shed 2 bases, J shed 4 bases, and the junction held 7 bases outside the gene matches. This CDR3 spans 15 amino acids. The germline V gene has CDR1 SGHTA and CDR2 FQGNSA. CDR3 sequence: CASSLQGGEAYGYTF. The CDR3 DNA sequence: TGTGCCAGCAGCTTACAGGGGGGGGAGGCCTATGGCTACACCTTC.

Ten or more counts support this clonotype. The chain recombines TRBV20-1 with TRBJ2-3; D remains unclear. The CDR3 loop spans 11 amino acids. Germline V CDR1 and CDR2: DFQATT, SNEGSKA (reference sequence). V was pared by 1 base and J by 8 bases, with 7 bases between. The CDR3 loop reads CSARGFGTQYF. In DNA, the CDR3 is TGCAGTGCTAGAGGGTTCGGTACGCAGTATTTT.

This clonotype has at least ten counts. This chain uses TRBV2 with TRBJ2-5; 10 nucleotides agree with TRBD1. Germline V CDR1 and CDR2: SNHLY, FYNNEI. J was trimmed by 8 bases and V by 3 bases; bases with no gene match: 9. The CDR3 extends over 15 amino acids. Here the CDR3 DNA reads TGTGCCAGCAGTGATCGGACAGGGGGTCACGGTACCCAGTACTTC. Translating gives CASSDRTGGHGTQYF.

This clonotype was picked up many times. V is TRBV5-1 and J is TRBJ2-5; unclear D gene. With 1 base removed from V and 0 bases from J, the gap between germline ends came to 1 base. The CDR3 totals 12 residues. Germline CDR1 SGHRS, CDR2 YFSETQ. CDR3 in amino acids: CASSLYQETQYF. As DNA, the CDR3 is TGCGCCAGCAGCTTGTACCAAGAGACCCAGTACTTC.

This clonotype was recorded a few times. J is TRBJ2-3 and V is TRBV20-1; possibly TRBD2 for D (6 bases). V was pared by 6 bases and J by 6 bases, with 16 bases between. This CDR3 spans 13 amino acids. CDR1 DFQATT and CDR2 SNEGSKA come from the germline V gene (reference sequence). In DNA, the CDR3 is TGCAGTGCCCCCCTTAATGGAGGGGATACGCAGTATTTT. Translated, it gives CSAPLNGGDTQYF.

This clonotype was counted at least ten times. V is TRBV20-1 and J is TRBJ2-3; 8 positions agree with TRBD1. The germline V gene has CDR1 DFQATT and CDR2 SNEGSKA (reference sequence). Trimming at V came to 6 bases and at J to 1 base, leaving 6 bases not matched to a gene. The CDR3 extends over 14 amino acids. The CDR3 sequence is CSAPGQGRTDTQYF. In DNA, the CDR3 is TGCAGTGCCCCCGGACAGGGTCGCACAGATACGCAGTATTTT.

Concerning this clonotype itself: Because it lacks the conserved phenylalanine or tryptophan at the end, this CDR3 is likely a read error. The chain combines TRBV20-1 with TRBJ1-4, with D hard to call. CDR3 size: 13 residues. Deletions cut 5 bases from V and 1 base from J, with 8 bases between. Per the germline V gene, CDR1 is DFQATT and CDR2 is SNEGSKA (reference sequence). The CDR3 DNA reads as TGCAGTGCTCCCGGGGTAACTAATGAAAAACTGTTTTGT. Its protein is CSAPGVTNEKLFC.

In its sample, this clonotype was seen many times. CDR3 region: CAIGRGPTDTQYF. Here the CDR3 DNA reads TGTGCCATCGGTAGGGGTCCGACAGATACGCAGTATTTT. The V gene is TRBV10-3, the J gene TRBJ2-3, with D possibly being TRBD1 (5 bases). CDR1 is ENHRY and CDR2 is SYGVKD in the germline V gene. Between the trimmed V and J ends, which lost 8 bases and 3 bases, there was a span of 12 bases. This CDR3 has 13 amino acids.

In its sample, this clonotype was seen many times. The chain uses TRBV10-3 and TRBJ1-2; no reliable D call. Germline CDR1 and CDR2: ENHRY and SYGVKD. This CDR3 spans 12 amino acids. Trimming cost V 4 bases and J 3 bases, with 6 bases left between them. The CDR3 DNA follows: TGTGCCATCAGTGCGGTGGACTATGGCTACACCTTC. Protein: CAISAVDYGYTF.

This clonotype came up a few times. The chain couples TRBV20-1 to TRBJ2-4; D tentatively fits TRBD1 or TRBD2 (6 bases each). Germline V CDR1 and CDR2: DFQATT, SNEGSKA (reference sequence). The CDR3 spans 14 residues. The ends were cut back, 3 bases at V and 8 bases at J, with 17 bases in the middle. The CDR3 nucleotides are TGCAGTGCTAGTGTGGGGGGCTGGTGGGACATTCAGTACTTC. This codes for CSASVGGWWDIQYF.